This entry describes one T cell receptor (beta chain). Its antigen is as yet unknown. A multiplex PCR was run with 60 Vbeta primers and 13 Jbeta primers. Sequenced by immunoSEQ multiplex PCR; TCRdb stores in-frame clones only, minus some. The table lists a few hundred thousand clones, 80% to 95% of them singletons. The data derive from a study of cytomegalovirus exposure and HLA in healthy donors. Findings and limits, study-wide: It was reported in a later analysis that an Asian-associated ancestry cluster showed fewer N-insertions than the approximately 670-donor mean. Most likely, a cluster of highly shared sequence variants arose as a sequencing artifact. In vitro testing confirmed a few CMV-associated chains as specific for CMV antigens. Most TCRs appeared rarely, but some public TCRs recurred in many donors.

V was pared by 7 bases and J by 0 bases, with 16 bases between. Germline CDR1 is MNHEY and CDR2 is SVGAGI. This CDR3 region has 15 residues. Sequencing used PBMCs. This sequence joins TRBV6-5 and TRBJ2-7; possibly TRBD2 for D (6 bases). This receptor was obtained from a girl aged 2-10 years in good health and CMV-seronegative. The chain's CDR3 is CASKLAASSSYEQYF. CDR3 nucleotides: TGTGCCAGCAAGTTAGCGGCTAGCAGCTCCTACGAGCAGTACTTC.